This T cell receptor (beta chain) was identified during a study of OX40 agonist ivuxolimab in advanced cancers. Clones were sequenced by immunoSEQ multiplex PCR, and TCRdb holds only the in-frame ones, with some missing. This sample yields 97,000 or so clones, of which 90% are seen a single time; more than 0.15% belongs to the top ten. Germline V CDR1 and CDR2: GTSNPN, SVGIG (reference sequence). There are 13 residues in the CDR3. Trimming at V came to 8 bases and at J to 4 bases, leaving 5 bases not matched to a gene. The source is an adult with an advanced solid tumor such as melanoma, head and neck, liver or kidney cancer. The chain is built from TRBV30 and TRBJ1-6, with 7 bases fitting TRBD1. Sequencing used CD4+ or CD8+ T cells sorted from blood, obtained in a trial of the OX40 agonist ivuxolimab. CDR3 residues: CARTTGYNSPLHF. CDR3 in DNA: TGTGCCCGCACGACAGGGTATAATTCACCCCTCCACTTT.